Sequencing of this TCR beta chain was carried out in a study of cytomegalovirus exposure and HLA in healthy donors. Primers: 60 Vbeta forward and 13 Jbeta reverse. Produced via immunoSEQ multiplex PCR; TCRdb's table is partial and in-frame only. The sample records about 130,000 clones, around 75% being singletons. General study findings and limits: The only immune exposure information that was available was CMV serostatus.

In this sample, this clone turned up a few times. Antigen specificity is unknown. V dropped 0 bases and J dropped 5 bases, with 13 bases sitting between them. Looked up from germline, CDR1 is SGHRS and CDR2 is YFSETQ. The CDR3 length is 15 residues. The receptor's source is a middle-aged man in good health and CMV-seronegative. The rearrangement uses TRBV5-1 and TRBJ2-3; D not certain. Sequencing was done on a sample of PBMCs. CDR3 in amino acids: CASSLEFPRGDTQYF. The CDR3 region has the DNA TGCGCCAGCAGCTTGGAATTTCCAAGAGGAGATACGCAGTATTTT.